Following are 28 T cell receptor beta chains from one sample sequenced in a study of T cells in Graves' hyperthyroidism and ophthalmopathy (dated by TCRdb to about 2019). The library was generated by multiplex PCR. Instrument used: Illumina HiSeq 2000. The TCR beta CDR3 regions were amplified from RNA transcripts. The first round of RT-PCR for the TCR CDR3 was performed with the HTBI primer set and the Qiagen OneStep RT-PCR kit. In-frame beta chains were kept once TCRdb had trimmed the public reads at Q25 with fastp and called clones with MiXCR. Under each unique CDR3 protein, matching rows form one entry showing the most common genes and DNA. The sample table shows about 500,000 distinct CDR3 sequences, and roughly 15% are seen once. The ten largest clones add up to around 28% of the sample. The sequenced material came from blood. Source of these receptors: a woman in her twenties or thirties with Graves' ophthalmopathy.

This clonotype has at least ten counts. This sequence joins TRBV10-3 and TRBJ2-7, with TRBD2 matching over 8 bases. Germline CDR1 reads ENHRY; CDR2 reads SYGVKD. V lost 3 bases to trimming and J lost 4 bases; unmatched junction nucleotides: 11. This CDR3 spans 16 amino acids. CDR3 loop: CAISESQIAGKYEQYF. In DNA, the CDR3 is TGTGCCATCAGTGAATCCCAAATAGCGGGAAAATACGAGCAGTACTTC.

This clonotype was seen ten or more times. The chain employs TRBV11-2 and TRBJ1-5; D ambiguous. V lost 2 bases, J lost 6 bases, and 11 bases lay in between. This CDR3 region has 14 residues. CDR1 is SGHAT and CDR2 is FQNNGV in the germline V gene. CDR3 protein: CASSLSAGGQPQHF. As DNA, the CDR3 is TGTGCCAGCAGCTTATCCGCGGGTGGTCAGCCCCAGCATTTT.

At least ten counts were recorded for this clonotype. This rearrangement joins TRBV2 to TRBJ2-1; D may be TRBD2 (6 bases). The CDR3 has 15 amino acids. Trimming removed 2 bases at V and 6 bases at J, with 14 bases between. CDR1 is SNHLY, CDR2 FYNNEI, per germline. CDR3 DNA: TGTGCCAGCAGTGAACTTGGCGGGAATTTCAATGAGCAGTTCTTC. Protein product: CASSELGGNFNEQFF.

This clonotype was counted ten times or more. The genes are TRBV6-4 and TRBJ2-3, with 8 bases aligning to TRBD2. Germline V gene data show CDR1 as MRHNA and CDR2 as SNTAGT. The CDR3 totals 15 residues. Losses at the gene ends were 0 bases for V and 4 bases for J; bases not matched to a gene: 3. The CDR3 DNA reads TGTGCCAGCAGTGACTCGACGGGAGGGCCAGATACGCAGTATTTT. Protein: CASSDSTGGPDTQYF.

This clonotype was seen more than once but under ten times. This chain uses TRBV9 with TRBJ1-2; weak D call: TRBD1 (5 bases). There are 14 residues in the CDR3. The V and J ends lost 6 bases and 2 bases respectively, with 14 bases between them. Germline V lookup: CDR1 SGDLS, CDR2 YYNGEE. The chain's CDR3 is CASKDPTANYGYTF. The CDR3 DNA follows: TGTGCCAGCAAGGACCCGACAGCCAACTATGGCTACACCTTC.

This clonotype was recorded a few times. The CDR3 sequence: CASSLATSGEGRPQHF. CDR3 DNA sequence: TGTGCCAGCAGCTTAGCGACTTCAGGGGAAGGGCGGCCCCAGCATTTT. This chain uses TRBV7-2 with TRBJ1-5, with a possible D match to TRBD1 (6 bases). Between the trimmed V and J ends, which lost 0 bases and 9 bases, there was a span of 18 bases. The CDR3 runs 16 residues. The germline V gene encodes CDR1 SGHTA and CDR2 FQGNSA.

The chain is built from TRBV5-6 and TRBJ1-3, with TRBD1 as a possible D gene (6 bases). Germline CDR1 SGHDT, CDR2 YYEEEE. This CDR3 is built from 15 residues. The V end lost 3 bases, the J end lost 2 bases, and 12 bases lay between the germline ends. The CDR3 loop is CASSSPGAAGNTIYF. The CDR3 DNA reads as TGTGCCAGCAGCTCTCCAGGGGCCGCTGGAAACACCATATATTTT.

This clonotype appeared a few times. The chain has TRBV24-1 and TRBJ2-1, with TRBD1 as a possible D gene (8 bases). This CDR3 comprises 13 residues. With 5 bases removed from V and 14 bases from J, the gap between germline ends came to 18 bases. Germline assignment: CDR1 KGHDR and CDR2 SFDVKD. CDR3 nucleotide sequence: TGTGCCACCAGTGGTCCCGGAACAGGGGGGGAGTTCTTC. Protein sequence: CATSGPGTGGEFF.

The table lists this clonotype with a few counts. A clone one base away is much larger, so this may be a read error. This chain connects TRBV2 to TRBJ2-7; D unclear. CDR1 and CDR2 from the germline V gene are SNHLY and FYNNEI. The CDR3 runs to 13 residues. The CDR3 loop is CASTTDWTYERYF. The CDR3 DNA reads TGTGCCAGCACTACAGACTGGACCTACGAGCGGTACTTC.

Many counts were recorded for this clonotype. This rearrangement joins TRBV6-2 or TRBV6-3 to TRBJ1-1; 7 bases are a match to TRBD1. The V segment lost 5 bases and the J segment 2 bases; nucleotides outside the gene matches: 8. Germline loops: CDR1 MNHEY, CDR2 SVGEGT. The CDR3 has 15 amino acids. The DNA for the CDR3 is TGTGCCAGCAGTCCGTCCGGGACAGCTAACACTGAAGCTTTCTTT. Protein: CASSPSGTANTEAFF.

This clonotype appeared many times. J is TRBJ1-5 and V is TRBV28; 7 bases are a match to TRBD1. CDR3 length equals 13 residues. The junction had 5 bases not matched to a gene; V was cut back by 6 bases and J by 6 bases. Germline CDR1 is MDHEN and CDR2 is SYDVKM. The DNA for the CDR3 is TGTGCCAGCAGACAGGGGATTGCTCAGCCCCAGCATTTT. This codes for CASRQGIAQPQHF. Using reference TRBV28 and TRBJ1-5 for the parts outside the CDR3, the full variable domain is DVKVTQSSRYLVKRTGEKVFLECVQDMDHENMFWYRQDPGLGLRLIYFSYDVKMKEKGDIPEGYSVSREKKERFSLILESASTNQTSMYLCASRQGIAQPQHFGDGTRLSIL.

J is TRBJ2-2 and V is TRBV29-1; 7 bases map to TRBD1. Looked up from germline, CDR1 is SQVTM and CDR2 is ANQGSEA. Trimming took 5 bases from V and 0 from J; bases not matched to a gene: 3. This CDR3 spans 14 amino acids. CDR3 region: CSVNRGANTGELFF. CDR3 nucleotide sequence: TGCAGCGTTAACAGGGGCGCGAACACCGGGGAGCTGTTTTTT.

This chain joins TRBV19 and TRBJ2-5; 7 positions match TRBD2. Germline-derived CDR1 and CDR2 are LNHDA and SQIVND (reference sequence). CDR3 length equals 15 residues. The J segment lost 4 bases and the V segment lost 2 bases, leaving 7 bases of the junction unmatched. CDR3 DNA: TGTGCCAGTAGTATACGACTAGCTCACGGAGAGACCCAGTACTTC. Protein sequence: CASSIRLAHGETQYF.

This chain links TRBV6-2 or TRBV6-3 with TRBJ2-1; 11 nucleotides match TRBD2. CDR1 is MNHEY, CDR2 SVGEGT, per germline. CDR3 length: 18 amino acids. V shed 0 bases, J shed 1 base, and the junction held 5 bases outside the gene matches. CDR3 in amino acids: CASSYSRTSGSSYNEQFF. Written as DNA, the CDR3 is TGTGCCAGCAGTTACTCTAGAACTAGCGGGAGTTCCTACAATGAGCAGTTCTTC.

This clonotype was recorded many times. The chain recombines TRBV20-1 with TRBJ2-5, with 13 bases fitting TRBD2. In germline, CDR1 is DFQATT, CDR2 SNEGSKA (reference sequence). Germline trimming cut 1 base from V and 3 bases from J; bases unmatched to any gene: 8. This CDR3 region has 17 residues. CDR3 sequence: CSARAPGLAGREETQYF. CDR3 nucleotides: TGCAGTGCTAGAGCCCCGGGACTAGCGGGAAGAGAAGAGACCCAGTACTTC.

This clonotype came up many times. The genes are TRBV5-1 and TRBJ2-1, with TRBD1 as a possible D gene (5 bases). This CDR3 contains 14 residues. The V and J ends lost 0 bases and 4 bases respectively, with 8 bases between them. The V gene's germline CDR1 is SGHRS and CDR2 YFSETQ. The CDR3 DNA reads TGCGCCAGCAGCTTGGCCACAGGATACAATGAGCAGTTCTTC. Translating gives CASSLATGYNEQFF.

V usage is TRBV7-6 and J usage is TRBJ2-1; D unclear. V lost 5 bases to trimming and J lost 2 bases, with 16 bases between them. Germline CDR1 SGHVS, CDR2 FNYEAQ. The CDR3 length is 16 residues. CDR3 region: CASSPRIDGPYNEQFF. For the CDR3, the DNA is TGTGCCAGCAGCCCGCGAATCGACGGTCCCTACAATGAGCAGTTCTTC.

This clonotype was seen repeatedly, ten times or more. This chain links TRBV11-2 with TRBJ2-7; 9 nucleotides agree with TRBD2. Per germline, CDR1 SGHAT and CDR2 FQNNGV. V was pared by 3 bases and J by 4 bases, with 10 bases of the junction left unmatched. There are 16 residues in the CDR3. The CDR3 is CASSFLPAGGRYEQYF. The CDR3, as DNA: TGTGCCAGCAGCTTCCTCCCGGCGGGAGGGCGTTACGAGCAGTACTTC.

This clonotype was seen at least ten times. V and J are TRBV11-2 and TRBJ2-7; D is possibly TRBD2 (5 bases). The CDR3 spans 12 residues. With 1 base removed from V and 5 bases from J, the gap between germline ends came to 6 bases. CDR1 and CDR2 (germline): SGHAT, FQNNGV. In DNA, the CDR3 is TGTGCCAGCAGCTTAGGAGGGAACGAGCAGTACTTC. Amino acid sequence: CASSLGGNEQYF.

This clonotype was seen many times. This chain's CDR3 is CASSYGTGELFF. The CDR3 nucleotides read TGTGCCAGCAGTTACGGGACCGGGGAGCTGTTTTTT. V and J are TRBV6-5 and TRBJ2-2, with unresolved D. CDR1 MNHEY and CDR2 SVGAGI come from the germline V gene. V lost 2 bases to trimming and J lost 5 bases, with 3 bases between them. This CDR3 contains 12 residues.

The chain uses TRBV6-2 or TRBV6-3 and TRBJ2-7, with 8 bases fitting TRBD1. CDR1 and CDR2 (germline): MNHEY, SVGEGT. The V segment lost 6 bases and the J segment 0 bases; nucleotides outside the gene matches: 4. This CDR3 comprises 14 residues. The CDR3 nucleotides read TGTGCCAGCAGCCGACAGGGGTACTCCTACGAGCAGTACTTC. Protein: CASSRQGYSYEQYF.

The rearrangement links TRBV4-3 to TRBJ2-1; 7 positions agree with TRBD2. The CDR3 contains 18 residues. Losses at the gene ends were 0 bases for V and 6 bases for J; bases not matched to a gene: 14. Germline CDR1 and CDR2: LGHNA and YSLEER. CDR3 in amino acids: CASSQDRGGRGTGNEQFF. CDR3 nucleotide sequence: TGCGCCAGCAGCCAAGATAGGGGCGGGAGAGGTACAGGCAATGAGCAGTTCTTC.

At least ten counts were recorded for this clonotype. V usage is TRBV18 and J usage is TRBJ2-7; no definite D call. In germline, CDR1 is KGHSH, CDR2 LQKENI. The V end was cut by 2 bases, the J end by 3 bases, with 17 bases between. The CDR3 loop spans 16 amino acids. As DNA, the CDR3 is TGTGCCAGCTCACCATCCGGTTTAGCTTGGGTCTACGAGCAGTACTTC. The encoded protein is CASSPSGLAWVYEQYF.

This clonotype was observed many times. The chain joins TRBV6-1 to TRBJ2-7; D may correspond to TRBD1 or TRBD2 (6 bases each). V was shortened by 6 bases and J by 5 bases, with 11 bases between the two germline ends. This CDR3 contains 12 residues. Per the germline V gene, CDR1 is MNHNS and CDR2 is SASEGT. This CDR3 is CASSYREDEQYF. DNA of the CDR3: TGTGCCAGCAGCTACAGGGAGGACGAGCAGTACTTC.

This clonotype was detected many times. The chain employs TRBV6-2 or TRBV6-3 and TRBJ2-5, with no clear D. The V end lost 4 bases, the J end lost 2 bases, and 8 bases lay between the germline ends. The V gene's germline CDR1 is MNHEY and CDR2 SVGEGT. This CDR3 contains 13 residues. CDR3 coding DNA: TGTGCCAGCAGTTCTCGGCCTCAAGAGACCCAGTACTTC. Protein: CASSSRPQETQYF.

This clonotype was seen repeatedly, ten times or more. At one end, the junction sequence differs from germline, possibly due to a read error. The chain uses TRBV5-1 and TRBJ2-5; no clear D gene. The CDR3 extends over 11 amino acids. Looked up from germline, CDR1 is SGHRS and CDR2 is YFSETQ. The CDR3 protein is CASSFQETQYF. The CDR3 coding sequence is TGTGCCAGCAGCTTCCAAGAGACCCAGTACTTC.

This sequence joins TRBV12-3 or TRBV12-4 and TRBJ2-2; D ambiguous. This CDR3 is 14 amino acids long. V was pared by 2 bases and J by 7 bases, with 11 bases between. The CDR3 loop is CASSLRGLGGELFF. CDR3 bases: TGTGCCAGCAGTTTACGAGGTTTAGGCGGGGAGCTGTTTTTT.

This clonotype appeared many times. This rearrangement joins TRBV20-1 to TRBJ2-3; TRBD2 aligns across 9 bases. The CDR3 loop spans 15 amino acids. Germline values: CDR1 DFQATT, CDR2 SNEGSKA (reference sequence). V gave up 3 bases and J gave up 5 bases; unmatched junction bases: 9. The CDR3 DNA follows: TGCAGTGCTAGTAGTGCTAGCGGGATCGGAGATACGCAGTATTTT. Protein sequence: CSASSASGIGDTQYF.